The rows below give T cell receptor beta chains drawn from one sample of a study of radiation and T cells in renal cell carcinoma. Sequenced by immunoSEQ multiplex PCR; TCRdb stores in-frame clones only, minus some. The sample has over 90,000 clones, about 79% seen once. The specimen was blood, collected from a patient whose treatment included radiotherapy and nephrectomy. The receptors come from a man aged 60 to 69 with renal cell carcinoma. Each CDR3 is given with its conserved first and last residue. The order of the fields is V gene, D gene, clone size, J gene, CDR3 protein, CDR3 DNA. The D gene is left open where the match is weak. Part of the rows lack a size; the others show once, few, many or a class for expanded clones.

>TRBV29-1|NA|NA|TRBJ2-2
CSVEVVGPGELFF
TGCAGCGTTGAAGTGGTGGGCCCCGGGGAGCTGTTTTTT
>TRBV4-2|TRBD1|NA|TRBJ2-1
CASSGRSRGQYNEQFF
TGTGCCAGCAGCGGAAGAAGCAGGGGGCAATACAATGAGCAGTTCTTC
>TRBV5-1|NA|NA|TRBJ1-3
CASSLTGSSGNTIYF
TGCGCCAGCAGCTTAACAGGGAGCTCTGGAAACACCATATATTTT
>TRBV7-9|TRBD1|NA|TRBJ2-5
CASRGTAQETQYF
TGTGCCAGCAGGGGGACAGCCCAAGAGACCCAGTACTTC
>TRBV4-2|NA|NA|TRBJ1-2
CASSQPGNQIGYTF
TGTGCCAGCAGCCAGCCAGGAAATCAGATTGGCTACACCTTC
>TRBV5-6|NA|NA|TRBJ2-3
CASRASGDTQYF
TGTGCCAGCAGGGCGAGTGGAGATACGCAGTATTTT
>TRBV5-4|NA|NA|TRBJ2-7
CASSLIGQPYEQYF
TGTGCCAGCAGCTTGATAGGCCAGCCCTACGAGCAGTACTTC
>TRBV7-3|TRBD2|NA|TRBJ2-5
CASSLPVPGLAGQETQYF
TGTGCCAGCAGCTTACCGGTACCGGGACTAGCGGGACAGGAGACCCAGTACTTC
>TRBV7-9|TRBD2|NA|TRBJ2-2
CASSLAQLAGGNTGELFF
TGTGCCAGCAGCTTAGCGCAACTAGCGGGAGGGAACACCGGGGAGCTGTTTTTT
>TRBV18|TRBD2|once|TRBJ2-7
CASSRGGEEQYF
TGTGCCAGCTCACGGGGGGGAGAAGAGCAGTACTTC
>TRBV11-3|NA|NA|TRBJ2-7
CASSLDPNYEQYF
TGTGCCAGCAGCTTAGATCCGAACTACGAGCAGTACTTC
>TRBV30|TRBD1|NA|TRBJ1-2
CAWSFRGTGNYGYTF
TGTGCCTGGAGTTTTAGGGGGACAGGGAACTATGGCTACACCTTC
>TRBV7-8|NA|NA|TRBJ2-7
CASSLIPTISSYEQYF
TGTGCCAGCAGCTTAATCCCCACAATCAGCTCCTACGAGCAGTACTTC
>TRBV28|NA|NA|TRBJ2-1
CASRHTGRGRYNEQFF
TGTGCCAGCAGGCACACAGGGCGCGGCCGCTACAATGAGCAGTTCTTC
>TRBV6-6|NA|NA|TRBJ2-7
CASTREAPYEQYF
TGTGCCAGCACCCGGGAAGCGCCCTACGAGCAGTACTTC
>TRBV7-9|TRBD1|NA|TRBJ2-4
CASSSLWTGAQNIQYF
TGTGCCAGCAGCTCCCTTTGGACAGGGGCCCAAAACATTCAGTACTTC
>TRBV19|NA|once|TRBJ2-7
CASRDNPDYYEQYF
TGTGCCAGTAGGGACAACCCGGACTACTACGAGCAGTACTTC
>TRBV19|NA|NA|TRBJ2-7
CASSIQGSYYEQYF
TGTGCCAGTAGTATCCAGGGATCTTACTACGAGCAGTACTTC
>TRBV5-6|TRBD1|NA|TRBJ2-7
CASNRQGFYEQYF
TGTGCCAGCAACCGACAGGGGTTCTACGAGCAGTACTTC
>TRBV2|NA|few|TRBJ1-4
CASSLEGGEKLFF
TGTGCCAGCAGCCTAGAAGGTGGCGAAAAACTGTTTTTT
>TRBV6-6|TRBD1|NA|TRBJ2-7
CASSYWQGAYEQYF
TGTGCCAGCAGTTACTGGCAGGGGGCCTACGAGCAGTACTTC
>TRBV11-3|NA|NA|TRBJ2-3
CASGRPGTDTQYF
TGTGCCAGCGGACGCCCCGGCACAGATACGCAGTATTTT
>TRBV10-3|NA|once|TRBJ2-6
CAISESSRASGANVLTF
TGTGCCATCAGTGAGTCTAGTAGGGCCTCTGGGGCCAACGTCCTGACTTTC
>TRBV4-3|TRBD2|NA|TRBJ2-1
CASSQDGLAGYNEQFF
TGCGCCAGCAGCCAAGATGGGCTAGCGGGGTACAATGAGCAGTTCTTC
>TRBV19|TRBD2|NA|TRBJ2-2
CASSMLAGGTGELFF
TGTGCCAGTAGTATGCTAGCGGGAGGCACCGGGGAGCTGTTTTTT
>TRBV11-2|NA|NA|TRBJ2-5
CASSLEWRGYQETQYF
TGTGCCAGCAGCTTAGAGTGGAGGGGGTACCAAGAGACCCAGTACTTC
>TRBV10-3|TRBD1|NA|TRBJ1-6
CAISGGGQGGDNSPLHF
TGTGCCATCAGTGGAGGGGGACAGGGAGGCGATAATTCACCCCTCCACTTT